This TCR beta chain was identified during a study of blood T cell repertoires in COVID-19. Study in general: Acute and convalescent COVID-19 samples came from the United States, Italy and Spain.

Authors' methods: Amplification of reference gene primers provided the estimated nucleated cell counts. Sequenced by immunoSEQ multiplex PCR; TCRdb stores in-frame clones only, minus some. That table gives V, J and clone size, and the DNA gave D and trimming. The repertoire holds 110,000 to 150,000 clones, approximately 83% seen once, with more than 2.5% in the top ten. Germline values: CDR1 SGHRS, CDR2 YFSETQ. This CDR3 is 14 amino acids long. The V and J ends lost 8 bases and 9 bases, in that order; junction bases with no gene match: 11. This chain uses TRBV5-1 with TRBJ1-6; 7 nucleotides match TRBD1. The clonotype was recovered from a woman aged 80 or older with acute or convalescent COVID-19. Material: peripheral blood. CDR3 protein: CARERQGQISPLHF. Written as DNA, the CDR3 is TGCGCCAGGGAAAGACAGGGCCAAATTTCACCCCTCCACTTT.